This paragraph covers one T cell receptor beta chain sequence. Assay: immunoSEQ multiplex PCR; the TCRdb copy retains only in-frame clones and omits some. The sample consists of roughly 250,000 clones, 80% to 85% of them appearing once. V gave up 3 bases and J gave up 1 base, with 3 bases separating them. CDR1 and CDR2 from the germline V gene are GTSNPN and SVGIG (reference sequence). CDR3 length: 11 residues. The data were obtained in a study of blood T cell repertoires in COVID-19. This sequence joins TRBV30 and TRBJ1-1, with no clear D. The sequence came from a person aged 65-85 years with COVID-19, enrolled during active disease. The sequencing sample was made of peripheral blood. The CDR3 here is CAWRQNTEAFF. The CDR3 nucleotides read TGTGCCTGGAGACAGAACACTGAAGCTTTCTTT.